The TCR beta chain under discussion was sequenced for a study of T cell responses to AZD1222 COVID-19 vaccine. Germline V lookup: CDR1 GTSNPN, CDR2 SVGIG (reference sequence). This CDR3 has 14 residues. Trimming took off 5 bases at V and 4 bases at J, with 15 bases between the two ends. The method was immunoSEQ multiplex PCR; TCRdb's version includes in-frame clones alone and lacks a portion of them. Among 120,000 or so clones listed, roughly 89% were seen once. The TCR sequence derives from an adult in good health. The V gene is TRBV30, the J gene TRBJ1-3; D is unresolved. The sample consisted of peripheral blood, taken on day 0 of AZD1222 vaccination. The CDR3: CAWSDRRPGNTIYF. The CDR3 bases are TGTGCCTGGTCTGATCGGCGACCAGGAAACACCATATATTTT.